Detailed here is one T cell receptor (beta chain). This record comes from a study of blood T cell repertoires in COVID-19. Germline CDR1 and CDR2: SGHRS and YFSETQ. V lost 0 bases and J 3 bases, leaving 10 bases between the germline ends. This CDR3 region has 14 residues. Here immunoSEQ multiplex PCR was the method, and the copy in TCRdb shows in-frame clones only, minus some. Of 30,000 to 35,000 clones listed, about 89% are singletons. This rearrangement joins TRBV5-1 to TRBJ2-7; D is possibly TRBD1 (5 bases). Sample: peripheral blood. This TCR was sampled from a woman in her 40s with active or convalescent COVID-19. In nucleotides, the CDR3 is TGCGCCAGCAGCTTGGGACAGACTTTCTACGAGCAGTACTTC. It encodes CASSLGQTFYEQYF.